The sequence of this T cell receptor beta chain was determined in a study of blood T cell repertoires in COVID-19. The overall study: PBMCs, B-cell-depleted T cells, or T cells were the source of the cDNA or gDNA that made up the material.

Clones were read by immunoSEQ multiplex PCR, and TCRdb kept only the in-frame ones, dropping some. The sample yields about 100,000 clones, around 85% seen once. V lost 5 bases and J lost 7; bases outside the gene matches: 5. CDR1 is LNHDA and CDR2 is SQIVND in the germline V gene (reference sequence). The CDR3 covers 14 residues. Among Cohort 3 donors, those recovered had two negative PCRs, clearance, or symptom resolution. What was sequenced was PBMCs or T cells enriched from blood (not recorded which). This TCR was sampled from a woman in her 50s who had recovered from COVID-19. The gene calls are TRBV19 and TRBJ1-4; 9 nucleotides agree with TRBD1. The CDR3 loop reads CASSEQGAREKLFF. The CDR3 nucleotides read TGTGCCAGTAGTGAACAGGGGGCGCGTGAAAAACTGTTTTTT. Combining the CDR3 with reference TRBV19 and TRBJ1-4 gives the whole variable domain DGGITQSPKYLFRKEGQNVTLSCEQNLNHDAMYWYRQDPGQGLRLIYYSQIVNDFQKGDIAEGYSVSREKKESFPLTVTSAQKNPTAFYLCASSEQGAREKLFFGSGTQLSVL.